This entry lists 28 T cell receptor beta chains sequenced from one sample in a study of blood T cell repertoires in COVID-19. Method: immunoSEQ multiplex PCR; TCRdb's copy keeps in-frame clones and lacks some. This sample has about 250,000 clones; more than 75% occur once, and the top ten carry 5% to 7%. The sample comprised peripheral blood. These receptors originate from a woman older than 75 with COVID-19, enrolled during active disease.

The chain is built from TRBV5-4 and TRBJ1-1; 9 bases are a match to TRBD1. V was pared by 4 bases and J by 10 bases, with 14 bases of the junction left unmatched. Germline assignment: CDR1 SGHNT and CDR2 YYREEE (reference sequence). The CDR3 is 15 residues long. CDR3 sequence (DNA): TGTGCCAGCAGCCAACCGGGACAGGGAGTTCTTGGAGCTTTCTTT. This gives the protein CASSQPGQGVLGAFF.

The V and J genes are TRBV5-6 and TRBJ2-7, with 7 bases fitting TRBD1. The CDR3 runs 13 residues. The germline gives CDR1 SGHDT, CDR2 YYEEEE. V trimming: 4 bases; J trimming: 2 bases; junction bases outside the gene matches: 3. CDR3 DNA sequence: TGTGCCAGCAGCAACAGGGGTGCCTACGAGCAGTACGTC. This encodes CASSNRGAYEQYV.

The chain is built from TRBV11-2 and TRBJ1-1, with D possibly TRBD1 on 6 matching bases. This CDR3 is 13 amino acids long. Trimming left V 1 base short and J 4 bases short, with 7 bases between. The germline V gene has CDR1 SGHAT and CDR2 FQNNGV. CDR3 sequence: CASSLVGGTEAFF. CDR3 in DNA: TGTGCCAGCAGCTTAGTAGGGGGCACTGAAGCTTTCTTT.

The chain links TRBV28 to TRBJ1-4; 8 bases map to TRBD1. The CDR3 is 15 residues long. V trimming: 0 bases; J trimming: 8 bases; junction bases outside the gene matches: 5. Germline V CDR1 and CDR2: MDHEN, SYDVKM. CDR3 nucleotides: TGTGCCAGCAGTTTATGGGGGGGACAGGAGGAAAAACTGTTTTTT. It translates to CASSLWGGQEEKLFF.

V is TRBV3-1 (or the pseudogene TRBV3-2) and J is TRBJ1-1; 10 bases agree with TRBD1. The germline CDR1 and CDR2 sequences are LGHDT and YNNKEL (reference sequence). The CDR3 contains 13 residues. The V gene end was trimmed by 1 base and the J gene end by 10 bases; junction bases not matched to a gene: 3. CDR3 loop: CASSQGWDRGAFF. The CDR3 DNA is TGTGCCAGCAGCCAAGGGTGGGACAGGGGAGCTTTCTTT.

The chain employs TRBV19 and TRBJ2-3; TRBD2 aligns across 8 bases. Germline V lookup: CDR1 LNHDA, CDR2 SQIVND (reference sequence). The junction had 3 bases not matched to a gene; V was cut back by 3 bases and J by 1 base. The CDR3 spans 15 residues. The CDR3 loop reads CASSIDGGGTDTQYF. CDR3 nucleotides: TGTGCCAGTAGTATCGACGGGGGGGGCACAGATACGCAGTATTTT. The complete variable domain, with remaining parts taken from reference TRBV19 and TRBJ2-3, reads DGGITQSPKYLFRKEGQNVTLSCEQNLNHDAMYWYRQDPGQGLRLIYYSQIVNDFQKGDIAEGYSVSREKKESFPLTVTSAQKNPTAFYLCASSIDGGGTDTQYFGPGTRLTVL.

The chain recombines TRBV19 with TRBJ2-2; 8 positions agree with TRBD2. V shed 7 bases, J shed 2 bases, and the junction held 15 bases outside the gene matches. From germline, CDR1 is LNHDA and CDR2 SQIVND (reference sequence). CDR3 length: 18 amino acids. CDR3 coding DNA: TGTGCCAGTAAGACGCGGGGGGCCCCCCTAAAAAACACCGGGGAGCTGTTTTTT. Amino acids: CASKTRGAPLKNTGELFF.

This rearrangement joins TRBV10-3 to TRBJ2-2; D possibly corresponds to TRBD1 (6 bases). The CDR3 is made up of 15 amino acids. Trimming removed 4 bases at V and 7 bases at J, with 16 bases between. Germline CDR1 and CDR2: ENHRY and SYGVKD. The chain's CDR3 is CAISAIEGGGGELFF. For the CDR3, the DNA is TGTGCCATCAGTGCCATCGAAGGGGGTGGCGGGGAGCTGTTTTTT.

This sequence joins TRBV28 and TRBJ1-1; D is unresolved. This CDR3 contains 12 residues. Germline V gene sequence: CDR1 MDHEN, CDR2 SYDVKM. V dropped 1 base and J dropped 11 bases, with 11 bases sitting between them. The DNA of the CDR3 is TGTGCCAGCAGTTTATCCGAGCGCCAGGCTTTCTTT. It yields the protein CASSLSERQAFF.

This clone was seen a single time. This sequence joins TRBV28 and TRBJ1-1; no clear D gene. Trimming removed 4 bases from V and 4 bases from J, with 16 bases in between. The CDR3 has 15 residues. The germline V gene has CDR1 MDHEN and CDR2 SYDVKM. The CDR3: CASSSVSLGSTEAFF. The CDR3 DNA is TGTGCCAGCAGTTCCGTCAGTTTGGGGAGCACTGAAGCTTTCTTT.

The chain recombines TRBV6-2 or TRBV6-3 with TRBJ1-5; D call uncertain. This CDR3 region has 18 residues. V was shortened by 2 bases and J by 5 bases, with 22 bases between the two germline ends. Per germline, CDR1 MNHEY and CDR2 SVGEGT. CDR3 loop: CASSYVPGPHDPDQPQHF. Written as DNA, the CDR3 is TGTGCCAGCAGTTACGTCCCGGGTCCCCACGACCCGGATCAGCCCCAGCATTTT.

The chain is built from TRBV4-1 and TRBJ1-1; 8 bases line up with TRBD1. The trim removed 3 bases at V and 2 bases at J, leaving 5 bases unmatched. Per the germline V gene, CDR1 is MGHRA and CDR2 is YSYEKL. There are 15 residues in the CDR3. CDR3 loop: CASSQTGQGNTEAFF. The DNA of the CDR3 is TGCGCCAGCAGCCAGACCGGACAGGGCAACACTGAAGCTTTCTTT.

V and J are TRBV3-1 (or the pseudogene TRBV3-2) and TRBJ1-3; D uncertain. CDR3 length: 14 amino acids. Germline CDR1 reads LGHDT; CDR2 reads YNNKEL (reference sequence). Trimming pared 5 bases from V and 4 bases from J, leaving 12 bases between. CDR3 in DNA: TGTGCCAGCAGCTTTTCAAGAGGAGGAAACACCATATATTTT. Protein: CASSFSRGGNTIYF.

The chain combines TRBV6-2 or TRBV6-3 with TRBJ1-1; 9 positions match TRBD1. The junction had 8 bases not matched to a gene; V was cut back by 5 bases and J by 7 bases. Germline CDR1 MNHEY, CDR2 SVGEGT. This CDR3 is built from 14 residues. The CDR3 region is CASSPGQGLVEAFF. The CDR3 DNA sequence: TGTGCCAGCAGTCCGGGACAGGGACTAGTTGAAGCTTTCTTT.

V gene TRBV23-1 combines with J gene TRBJ2-7, with 11 positions matching TRBD1. TRBV23-1 has ORF status, its function being uncertain. V trimming: 3 bases; J trimming: 3 bases; junction bases outside the gene matches: 10. The CDR3 is made up of 17 amino acids. The CDR3 spells CASSHPGGQGEFYEQYV. In DNA form, the CDR3 reads TGCGCCAGCAGTCATCCGGGGGGACAGGGGGAATTCTACGAGCAGTACGTC.

The chain has TRBV18 and TRBJ2-1; 7 nucleotides align to TRBD2. V was pared by 3 bases and J by 6 bases, with 2 bases of the junction left unmatched. CDR1 KGHSH and CDR2 LQKENI come from the germline V gene. CDR3 length: 13 amino acids. CDR3 in DNA: TGTGCCAGCTCACCGGGGAGGGCCAATGAGCAGTTCTTC. Its translation is CASSPGRANEQFF.

This chain joins TRBV5-4 and TRBJ2-5; 8 nucleotides match TRBD2. This CDR3 has 13 residues. Trimming took 0 bases from V and 9 from J; bases not matched to a gene: 4. The germline gives CDR1 SGHNT, CDR2 YYREEE (reference sequence). The CDR3 region is CASSLGHGGAQYF. In DNA, the CDR3 is TGTGCCAGCAGCTTGGGGCACGGGGGGGCCCAGTACTTC.

This chain joins TRBV5-1 and TRBJ2-2, with 7 nucleotides matching TRBD1. The CDR3 extends over 14 amino acids. The V segment lost 8 bases and the J segment 3 bases; nucleotides outside the gene matches: 7. Germline V gene sequence: CDR1 SGHRS, CDR2 YFSETQ. CDR3: CASRTGEYTGELFF. CDR3 in DNA: TGCGCCAGTCGGACAGGCGAGTACACCGGGGAGCTGTTTTTT. Variable domain in full (rest from reference TRBV5-1 and TRBJ2-2): KAGVTQTPRYLIKTRGQQVTLSCSPISGHRSVSWYQQTPGQGLQFLFEYFSETQRNKGNFPGRFSGRQFSNSRSEMNVSTLELGDSALYLCASRTGEYTGELFFGEGSRLTVL.

The chain carries TRBV7-3 and TRBJ1-2; TRBD1 agrees at 12 bases. From germline, CDR1 is SGHTA and CDR2 FQGTGA. J lost 6 bases, V lost 4 bases, and 3 bases had no gene match. The CDR3 runs 14 residues. The CDR3 spells CASSSGQGADGYTF. DNA of the CDR3: TGTGCCAGCAGCTCGGGACAGGGGGCAGATGGCTACACCTTC.

This chain uses TRBV20-1 with TRBJ1-5; 7 bases match TRBD1. V was pared by 3 bases and J by 2 bases, with 4 bases of the junction left unmatched. The CDR3 spans 14 residues. In germline, CDR1 is DFQATT, CDR2 SNEGSKA (reference sequence). The CDR3 region has the DNA TGCAGTGCTAGTGACGGACAGGGCAATCAGCCCCAGCATTTT. It encodes CSASDGQGNQPQHF.

The rearrangement joins TRBV4-1 to TRBJ1-3; the D gene is possibly TRBD1 (5 bases). The V gene lost 5 bases and the J gene lost 0 bases, with 11 bases spanning the gap. This CDR3 comprises 15 residues. The germline gives CDR1 MGHRA, CDR2 YSYEKL. As DNA, the CDR3 is TGCGCCAGCAGCTTAGGACACGCCTCTGGAAACACCATATATTTT. Encoded protein: CASSLGHASGNTIYF.

The chain is built from TRBV6-1 and TRBJ1-4, with 7 bases aligning to TRBD1. V trimming: 2 bases; J trimming: 0 bases; junction bases outside the gene matches: 3. Germline CDR1 is MNHNS and CDR2 is SASEGT. This CDR3 contains 16 residues. Written as DNA, the CDR3 is TGTGCCAGCAGTGAATCGACAGGGACAACTAATGAAAAACTGTTTTTT. Protein sequence: CASSESTGTTNEKLFF.

Worth noting for this clone: At one boundary the junction diverges from the germline segment, which might be a read error. The rearrangement uses TRBV7-7 and TRBJ2-1, with 12 bases aligning to TRBD2. There are 19 residues in the CDR3. Germline loops: CDR1 SSHAT, CDR2 FNYEAQ (reference sequence). In nucleotides, the CDR3 is TGTGCTAGCAGCTTAGCTCCGGGATCCGGGACTAGCGGGCTTAATGAGCAGTTCTTC. It yields the protein CASSLAPGSGTSGLNEQFF.

This clone was observed a few times. V is TRBV28 and J is TRBJ2-7; 9 nucleotides align to TRBD1. V dropped 5 bases and J dropped 6; count of bases not matched to a gene: 11. This CDR3 spans 15 amino acids. In germline, CDR1 is MDHEN, CDR2 SYDVKM. The CDR3, as DNA: TGTGCCAGCAGTCCCGGGACAGGGAGGCCCGGCGAGCAGTACTTC. Protein product: CASSPGTGRPGEQYF.

The V gene is TRBV19, the J gene TRBJ1-4, with 8 bases aligning to TRBD1. The CDR3 runs 15 residues. CDR1 and CDR2 from the germline V gene are LNHDA and SQIVND (reference sequence). The J segment lost 6 bases and the V segment lost 6 bases, leaving 9 bases of the junction unmatched. CDR3 coding DNA: TGTGCCAGTAGGCTCGGACAGGGAGACTATGAAAAACTGTTTTTT. Translated: CASRLGQGDYEKLFF. The variable domain in full, with the rest retrieved from reference TRBV19 and TRBJ1-4, is DGGITQSPKYLFRKEGQNVTLSCEQNLNHDAMYWYRQDPGQGLRLIYYSQIVNDFQKGDIAEGYSVSREKKESFPLTVTSAQKNPTAFYLCASRLGQGDYEKLFFGSGTQLSVL.

This clone has a handful of counts. The chain couples TRBV28 to TRBJ2-7; no reliable D call. Trimming pared 7 bases from V and 2 bases from J, leaving 6 bases between. The CDR3 sequence is 11 residues long. Germline assignment: CDR1 MDHEN and CDR2 SYDVKM. DNA for the CDR3: TGTGCCAGCACTACAGCCTACGAGCAGTACTTC. Residues: CASTTAYEQYF.

This clone was seen only once. V is TRBV7-6 and J is TRBJ2-3; TRBD1 matches at 7 bases. V was clipped by 5 bases and J by 0 bases; unmatched bases: 5. The CDR3 runs 15 residues. Germline assignment: CDR1 SGHVS and CDR2 FNYEAQ. CDR3 coding DNA: TGTGCCAGCAGCCCAAGGGACAGAAGCACAGATACGCAGTATTTT. Its protein is CASSPRDRSTDTQYF.

The V and J genes are TRBV3-1 (or the pseudogene TRBV3-2) and TRBJ2-5, with TRBD2 matching 9 bases. This CDR3 comprises 15 residues. The V gene's germline CDR1 is LGHDT and CDR2 YNNKEL (reference sequence). Trimming cost V 4 bases and J 5 bases; bases outside gene matches: 8. The CDR3 here is CASSLRSGGIETQYF. DNA for the CDR3: TGTGCCAGCAGCCTGCGGAGCGGGGGGATTGAGACCCAGTACTTC.